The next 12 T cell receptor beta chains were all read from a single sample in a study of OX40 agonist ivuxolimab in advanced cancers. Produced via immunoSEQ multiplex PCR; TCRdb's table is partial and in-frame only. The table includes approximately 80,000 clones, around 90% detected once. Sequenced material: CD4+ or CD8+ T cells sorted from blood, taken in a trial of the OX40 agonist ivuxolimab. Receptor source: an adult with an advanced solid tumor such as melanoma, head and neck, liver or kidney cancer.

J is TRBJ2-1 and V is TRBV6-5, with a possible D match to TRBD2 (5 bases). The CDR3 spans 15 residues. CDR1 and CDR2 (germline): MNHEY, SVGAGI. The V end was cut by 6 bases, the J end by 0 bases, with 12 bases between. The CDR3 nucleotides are TGTGCCAGCAGCCGGACTCAACCCTCCTACAATGAGCAGTTCTTC. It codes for CASSRTQPSYNEQFF.

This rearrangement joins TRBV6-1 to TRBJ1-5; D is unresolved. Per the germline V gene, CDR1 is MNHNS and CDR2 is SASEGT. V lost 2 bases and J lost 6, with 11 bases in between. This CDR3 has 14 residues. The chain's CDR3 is CASSEFGSTQPQHF. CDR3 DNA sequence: TGTGCCAGCAGTGAATTTGGGTCGACTCAGCCCCAGCATTTT.

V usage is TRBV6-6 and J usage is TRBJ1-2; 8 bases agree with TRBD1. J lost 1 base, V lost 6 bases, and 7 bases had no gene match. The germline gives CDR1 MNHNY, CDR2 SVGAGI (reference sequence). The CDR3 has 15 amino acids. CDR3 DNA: TGTGCCAGCAGATCCAACAGGGGGGATAACTATGGCTACACCTTC. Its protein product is CASRSNRGDNYGYTF.

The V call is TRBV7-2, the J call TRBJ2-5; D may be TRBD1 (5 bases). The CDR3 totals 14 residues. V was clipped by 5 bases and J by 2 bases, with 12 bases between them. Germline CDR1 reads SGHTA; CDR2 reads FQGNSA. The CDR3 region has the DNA TGTGCCAGCAGCAGTTGGGGCGTTCAAGAGACCCAGTACTTC. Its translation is CASSSWGVQETQYF. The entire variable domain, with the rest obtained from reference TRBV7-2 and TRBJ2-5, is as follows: GAGVSQSPSNKVTEKGKDVELRCDPISGHTALYWYRQSLGQGLEFLIYFQGNSAPDKSGLPSDRFSAERTGGSVSTLTIQRTQQEDSAVYLCASSSWGVQETQYFGPGTRLLVL.

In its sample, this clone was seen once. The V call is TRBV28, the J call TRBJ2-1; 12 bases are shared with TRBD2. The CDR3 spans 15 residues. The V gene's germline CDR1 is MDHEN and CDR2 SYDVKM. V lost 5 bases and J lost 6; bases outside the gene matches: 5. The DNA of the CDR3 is TGTGCCAGCAGTACCGCTAGCGGGGGGGTCAATGAGCAGTTCTTC. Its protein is CASSTASGGVNEQFF.

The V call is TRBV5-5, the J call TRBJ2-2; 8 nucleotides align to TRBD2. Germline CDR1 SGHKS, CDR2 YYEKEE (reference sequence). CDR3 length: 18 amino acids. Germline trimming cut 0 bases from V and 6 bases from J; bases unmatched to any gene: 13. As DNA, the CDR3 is TGTGCCAGCAGCTTGGGGATTTCGATGGGACTAGGATCCGGGGAGCTGTTTTTT. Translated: CASSLGISMGLGSGELFF.

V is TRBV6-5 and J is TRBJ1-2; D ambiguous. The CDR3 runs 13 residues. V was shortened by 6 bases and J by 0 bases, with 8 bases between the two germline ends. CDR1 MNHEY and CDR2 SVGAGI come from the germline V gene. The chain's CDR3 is CASSESPNYGYTF. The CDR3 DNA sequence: TGTGCCAGCAGCGAAAGTCCTAACTATGGCTACACCTTC.

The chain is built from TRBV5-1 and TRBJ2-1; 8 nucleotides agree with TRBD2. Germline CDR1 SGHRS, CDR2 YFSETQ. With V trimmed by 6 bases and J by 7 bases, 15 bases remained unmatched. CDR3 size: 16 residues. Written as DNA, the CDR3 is TGCGCCAGCACCCCCGCCTCCGGGGGGGCCCGGAATGAGCAGTTCTTC. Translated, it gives CASTPASGGARNEQFF.

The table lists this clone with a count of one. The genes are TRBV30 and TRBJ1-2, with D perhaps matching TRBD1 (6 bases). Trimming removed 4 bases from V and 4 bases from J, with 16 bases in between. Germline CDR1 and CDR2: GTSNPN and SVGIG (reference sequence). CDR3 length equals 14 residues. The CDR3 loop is CAWNYRSGAYGYTF. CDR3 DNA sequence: TGTGCCTGGAATTACAGATCGGGGGCCTATGGCTACACCTTC. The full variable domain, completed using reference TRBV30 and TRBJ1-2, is SQTIHQWPATLVQPVGSPLSLECTVEGTSNPNLYWYRQAAGRGLQLLFYSVGIGQISSEVPQNLSASRPQDRQFILSSKKLLLSDSGFYLCAWNYRSGAYGYTFGSGTRLTVV.

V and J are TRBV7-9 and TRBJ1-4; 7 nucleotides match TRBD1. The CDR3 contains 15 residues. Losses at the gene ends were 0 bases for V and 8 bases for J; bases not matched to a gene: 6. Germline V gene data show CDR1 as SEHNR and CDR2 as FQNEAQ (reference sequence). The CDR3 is CASSLAEGAGEKLFF. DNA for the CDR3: TGTGCCAGCAGCTTAGCGGAGGGGGCAGGGGAAAAACTGTTTTTT. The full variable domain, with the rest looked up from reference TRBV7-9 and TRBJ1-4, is DTGVSQNPRHKITKRGQNVTFRCDPISEHNRLYWYRQTLGQGPEFLTYFQNEAQLEKSRLLSDRFSAERPKGSFSTLEIQRTEQGDSAMYLCASSLAEGAGEKLFFGSGTQLSVL.

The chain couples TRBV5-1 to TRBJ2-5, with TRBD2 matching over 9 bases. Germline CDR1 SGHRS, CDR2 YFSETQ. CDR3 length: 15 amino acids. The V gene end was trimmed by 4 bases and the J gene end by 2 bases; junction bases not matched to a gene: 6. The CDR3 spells CASSLSGGFQETQYF. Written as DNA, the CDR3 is TGCGCCAGCAGCCTTAGCGGGGGTTTTCAAGAGACCCAGTACTTC.

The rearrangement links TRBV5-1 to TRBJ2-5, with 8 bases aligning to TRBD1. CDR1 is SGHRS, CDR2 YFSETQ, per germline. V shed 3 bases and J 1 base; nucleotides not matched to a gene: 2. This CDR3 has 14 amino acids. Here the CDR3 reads CASSWDRSQETQYF. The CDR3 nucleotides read TGCGCCAGCAGCTGGGACAGGAGCCAAGAGACCCAGTACTTC.